A selection of T cell receptor beta chains follows, all from one sample in a study of human T cells and chemical hapten exposure. TCRdb passed the RACE reads through MiXCR, listing each CDR3 protein once. Of 75,000 to 95,000 distinct CDR3 sequences in the sample, 10% to 15% are singletons; the top ten hold about 4%. The sample was whole blood, taken in connection with sensitization to the hapten diphenylcyclopropenone (DPC). Receptors originate from a woman aged 60-75 years with alopecia areata. Some clones in this sample may be carry-over from other donors' samples. The CDR3 runs from the conserved cysteine through the conserved F or W.

j_call | v_call | cdr3_aa
TRBJ2-3 | TRBV11-2 | CASSLTAGSTDTQYF
TRBJ1-1 | TRBV3-1 | CASSQEGFNTEAFF
TRBJ1-1 | TRBV10-3 | CAISESWITEAFF
TRBJ2-1 | TRBV2 | CASSDRGDSTVVF
TRBJ1-1 | TRBV28 | CASINREVAFF
TRBJ2-3 | TRBV5-4 | CASSLEQGSDTQYF
TRBJ1-1 | TRBV5-5 | CASSLQAIGTEAFF
TRBJ1-2 | TRBV5-1 | CASSLLPGSYGYTF
TRBJ2-2 | TRBV24-1 | CATSDTGFAGELFF
TRBJ1-2 | TRBV19 | CASKTGQTTGGGYTF
TRBJ2-7 | TRBV3-1 | CASRGGTGNLYEQYF
TRBJ2-1 | TRBV10-3 | CAISESLARNEQFF
TRBJ2-7 | TRBV28 | CASRNRDRVNEQYF
TRBJ2-7 | TRBV6-2/TRBV6-3 | CASSPESSSYEQYF
TRBJ2-2 | TRBV7-6 | CASTQNLVNTGELFF
TRBJ1-5 | TRBV6-2/TRBV6-3 | CASSYREDSNQPQHF
TRBJ2-3 | TRBV20-1 | CSGERGTDTQYF
TRBJ1-2 | TRBV20-1 | CSARESNYGYTF
TRBJ2-1 | TRBV2 | CASSNQGPVDEQFF
TRBJ2-7 | TRBV29-1 | CSASKTGRGEQYF
TRBJ1-2 | TRBV27 | CASRTGWGYTF
TRBJ1-4 | TRBV18 | CASSPPNQGADEKLFF
TRBJ1-1 | TRBV12-3/TRBV12-4 | CASSLGQANTEAFF
TRBJ1-2 | TRBV2 | CASGDPLGYGYTF
TRBJ1-3 | TRBV4-1 | CASSQDPRVGPGNTIYF
TRBJ2-5 | TRBV5-4 | CASSLPSGGASQETQYF
TRBJ2-1 | TRBV3-1 | CASSQDPGGYNEQFF
TRBJ1-1 | TRBV6-2/TRBV6-3 | CASRLTHEAFF
TRBJ2-7 | TRBV12-3/TRBV12-4 | CASSLGVSEQYF
TRBJ1-5 | TRBV10-3 | CAISELGGNQPQHF
TRBJ1-1 | TRBV29-1 | CSARTGAVNTEAFF
TRBJ1-6 | TRBV6-1 | CASSKTEGNYNSPLHF
TRBJ1-6 | TRBV3-1 | CASSQVHWESLHF
TRBJ2-3 | TRBV5-1 | CASSLVGRRTSTDTQYF
TRBJ2-1 | TRBV4-1 | CASSQEKFF
TRBJ2-2 | TRBV12-3/TRBV12-4 | CASSPETSVTGELFF
TRBJ1-1 | TRBV29-1 | CSVVRNTEAFF
TRBJ2-3 | TRBV14 | CASSQDVVAGSTDTQYF
TRBJ2-7 | TRBV18 | CASSQGNYEQYF
TRBJ1-5 | TRBV20-1 | CSASQGYQPQHF